In its sample, the clone carrying this T cell receptor beta chain was seen many times. The germline CDR1 and CDR2 sequences are MGHDK and SYGVNS. The CDR3 length is 11 residues. V was cut by 2 bases and J by 7 bases, with 5 bases left in between. The data derive from a study of CD8+CD57+ T cells in acquired aplastic anemia. It was genomic DNA that served as the template for profiling TCR beta VDJ and CDR3. Each CDR3 protein is one row after TCRdb ran MiXCR on the reads. The sample has about 190,000 distinct CDR3 sequences, less than 60% seen once. It was patients with CD8+CD57+ cell expansion by flow cytometry who were chosen for sequencing.

The receptor comes from a human donor with aplastic anemia. The sample was sorted CD4+, CD8+, or CD8+CD57+ T cells (not recorded which) from PBMCs. The chain recombines TRBV25-1 with TRBJ1-1, with no clear D. The CDR3 nucleotides read TGTGCCAGCAGTGAACACCTTGAAGCTTTCTTT. This sequence encodes CASSEHLEAFF.